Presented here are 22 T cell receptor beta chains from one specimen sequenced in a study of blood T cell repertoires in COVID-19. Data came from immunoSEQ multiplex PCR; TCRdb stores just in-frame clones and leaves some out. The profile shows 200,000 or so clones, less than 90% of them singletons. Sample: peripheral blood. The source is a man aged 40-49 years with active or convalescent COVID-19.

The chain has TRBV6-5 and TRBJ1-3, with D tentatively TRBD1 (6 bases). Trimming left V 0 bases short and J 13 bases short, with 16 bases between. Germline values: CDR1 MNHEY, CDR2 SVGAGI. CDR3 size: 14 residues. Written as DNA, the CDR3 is TGTGCCAGCAGTTACTCGCGTCGCCAGGGGAGAATATATTTT. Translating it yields CASSYSRRQGRIYF.

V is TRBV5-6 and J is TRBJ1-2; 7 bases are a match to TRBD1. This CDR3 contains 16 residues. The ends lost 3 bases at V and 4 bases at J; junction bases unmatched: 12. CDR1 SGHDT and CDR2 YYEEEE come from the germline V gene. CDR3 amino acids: CASSSGRGGRGYGYTF. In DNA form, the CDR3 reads TGTGCCAGCAGCTCAGGAAGAGGGGGCCGTGGCTATGGCTACACCTTC.

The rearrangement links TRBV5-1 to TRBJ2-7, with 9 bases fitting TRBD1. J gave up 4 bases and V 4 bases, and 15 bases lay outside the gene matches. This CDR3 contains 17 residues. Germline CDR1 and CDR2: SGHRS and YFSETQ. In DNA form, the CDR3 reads TGCGCCAGCAGCAGGGGAACCGGGACAGGGACTACATACGAGCAGTACTTC. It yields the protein CASSRGTGTGTTYEQYF.

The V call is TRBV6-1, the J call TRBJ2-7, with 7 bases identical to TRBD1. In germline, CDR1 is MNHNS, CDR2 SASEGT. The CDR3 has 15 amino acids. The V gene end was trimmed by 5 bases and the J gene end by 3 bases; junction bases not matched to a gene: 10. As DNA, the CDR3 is TGTGCCAGCAGTTTTAACAGGGGTTTGGGCTACGAGCAGTACTTC. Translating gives CASSFNRGLGYEQYF.

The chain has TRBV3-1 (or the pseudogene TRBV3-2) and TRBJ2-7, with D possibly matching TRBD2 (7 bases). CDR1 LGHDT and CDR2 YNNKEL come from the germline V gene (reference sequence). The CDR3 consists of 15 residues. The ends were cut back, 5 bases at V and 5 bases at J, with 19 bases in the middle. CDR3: CASSSPGGRMDEQYF. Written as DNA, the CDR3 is TGTGCCAGCAGCTCTCCCGGGGGGCGTATGGACGAGCAGTACTTC.

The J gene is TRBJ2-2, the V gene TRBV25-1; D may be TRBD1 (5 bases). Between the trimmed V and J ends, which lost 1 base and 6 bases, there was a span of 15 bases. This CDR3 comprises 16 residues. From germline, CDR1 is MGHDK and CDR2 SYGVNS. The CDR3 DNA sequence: TGTGCCAGCAGTGAATTTGGTCAGGGCCTGGCCGGGGAGCTGTTTTTT. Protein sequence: CASSEFGQGLAGELFF.

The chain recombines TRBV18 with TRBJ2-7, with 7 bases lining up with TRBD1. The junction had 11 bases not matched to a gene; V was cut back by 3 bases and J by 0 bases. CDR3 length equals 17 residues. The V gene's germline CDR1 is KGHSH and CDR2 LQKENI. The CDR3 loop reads CASSPNPAGTVSYEQYF. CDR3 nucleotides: TGTGCCAGCTCACCTAATCCCGCCGGGACAGTCTCCTACGAGCAGTACTTC.

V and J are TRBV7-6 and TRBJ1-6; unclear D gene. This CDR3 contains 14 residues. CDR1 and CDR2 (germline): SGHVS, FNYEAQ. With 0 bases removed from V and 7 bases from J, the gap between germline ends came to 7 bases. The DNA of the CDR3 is TGTGCCAGCAGCTTAGCGGCAGGCAATTCACCCCTCCACTTT. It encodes CASSLAAGNSPLHF.

CDR3 protein: CASSYGGTAYGYTF. The CDR3, as DNA: TGTGCCAGCAGTTACGGTGGGACAGCGTATGGCTACACCTTC. The rearrangement uses TRBV6-6 and TRBJ1-2; 7 bases agree with TRBD1. The CDR3 has 14 amino acids. J gave up 5 bases and V 2 bases, and 5 bases lay outside the gene matches. The germline CDR1 and CDR2 sequences are MNHNY and SVGAGI (reference sequence).

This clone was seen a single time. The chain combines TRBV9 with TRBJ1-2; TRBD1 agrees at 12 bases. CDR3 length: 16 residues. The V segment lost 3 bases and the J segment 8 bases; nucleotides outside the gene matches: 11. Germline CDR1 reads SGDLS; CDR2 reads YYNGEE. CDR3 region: CASSDPGTGGVGGYTF. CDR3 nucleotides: TGTGCCAGCAGCGATCCCGGGACAGGGGGCGTAGGCGGCTACACCTTC.

The CDR3 bases are TGTGCCAGCAGTTTCTCTCGCGGGATGAACACTGAAGCTTTCTTT. Translated: CASSFSRGMNTEAFF. The chain joins TRBV27 to TRBJ1-1; D is undetermined. V gave up 3 bases and J gave up 0 bases, with 11 bases separating them. Germline V lookup: CDR1 MNHEY, CDR2 SMNVEV (reference sequence). CDR3 length: 15 amino acids.

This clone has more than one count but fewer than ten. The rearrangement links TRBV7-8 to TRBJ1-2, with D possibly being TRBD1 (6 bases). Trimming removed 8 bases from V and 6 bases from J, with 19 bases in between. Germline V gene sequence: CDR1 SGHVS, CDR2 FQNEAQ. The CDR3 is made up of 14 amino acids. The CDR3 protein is CASGRTELWNGYTF. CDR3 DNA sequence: TGTGCCAGCGGCAGGACAGAACTATGGAATGGCTACACCTTC.

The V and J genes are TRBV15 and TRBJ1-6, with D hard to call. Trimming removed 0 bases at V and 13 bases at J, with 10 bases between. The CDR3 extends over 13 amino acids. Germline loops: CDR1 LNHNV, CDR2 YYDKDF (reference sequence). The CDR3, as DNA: TGTGCCACCAGCAGAGATTTGGGCTTTCCCCTCCACTTT. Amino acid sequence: CATSRDLGFPLHF.

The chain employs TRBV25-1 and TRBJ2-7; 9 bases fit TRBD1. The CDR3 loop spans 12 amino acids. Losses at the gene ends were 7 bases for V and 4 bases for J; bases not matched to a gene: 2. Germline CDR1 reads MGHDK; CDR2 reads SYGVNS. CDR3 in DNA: TGTGCCAGCAAGGGACAGGGATACGAGCAGTACTTC. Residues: CASKGQGYEQYF.

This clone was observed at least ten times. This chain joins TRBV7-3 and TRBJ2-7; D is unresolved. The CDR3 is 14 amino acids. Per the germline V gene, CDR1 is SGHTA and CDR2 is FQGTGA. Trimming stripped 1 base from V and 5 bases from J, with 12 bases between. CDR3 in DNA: TGTGCCAGCAGCTTAAACGGCAGGATGCACGAGCAGTACTTC. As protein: CASSLNGRMHEQYF.

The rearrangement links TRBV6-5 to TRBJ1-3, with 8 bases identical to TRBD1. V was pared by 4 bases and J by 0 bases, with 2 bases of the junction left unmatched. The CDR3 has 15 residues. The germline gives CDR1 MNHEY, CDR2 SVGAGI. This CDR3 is CASSSGQGSGNTIYF. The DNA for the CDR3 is TGTGCCAGCAGTTCCGGACAGGGCTCTGGAAACACCATATATTTT.

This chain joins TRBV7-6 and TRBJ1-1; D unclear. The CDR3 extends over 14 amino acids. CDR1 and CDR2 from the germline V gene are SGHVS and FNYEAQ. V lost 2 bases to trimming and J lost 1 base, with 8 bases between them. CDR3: CASSLTTGNTEAFF. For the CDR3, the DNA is TGTGCCAGCAGCTTAACCACCGGGAACACTGAAGCTTTCTTT.

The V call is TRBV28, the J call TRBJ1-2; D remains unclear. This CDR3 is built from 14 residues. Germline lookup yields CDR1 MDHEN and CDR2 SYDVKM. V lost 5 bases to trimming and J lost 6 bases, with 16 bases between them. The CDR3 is CASSTTGRVDGYTF. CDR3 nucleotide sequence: TGTGCCAGCAGTACCACTGGGCGGGTCGATGGCTACACCTTC.

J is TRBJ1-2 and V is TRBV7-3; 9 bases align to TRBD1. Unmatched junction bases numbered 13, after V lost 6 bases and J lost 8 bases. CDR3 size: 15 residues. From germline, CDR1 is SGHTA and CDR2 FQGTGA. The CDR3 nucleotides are TGTGCCAGCAGTCTTACAGGGGGCCACGCCATGGGCTACACCTTC. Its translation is CASSLTGGHAMGYTF.

The CDR3 DNA reads TGTGCCAGCCTTCAGGGTGGCCCATATAGCAATCAGCCCCAGCATTTT. It is translated as CASLQGGPYSNQPQHF. The chain employs TRBV28 and TRBJ1-5; D is possibly TRBD1 (5 bases). Trimming shortened V by 8 bases and J by 0 bases, and 17 bases separated the two germline ends. This CDR3 comprises 16 residues. Germline V gene data show CDR1 as MDHEN and CDR2 as SYDVKM.

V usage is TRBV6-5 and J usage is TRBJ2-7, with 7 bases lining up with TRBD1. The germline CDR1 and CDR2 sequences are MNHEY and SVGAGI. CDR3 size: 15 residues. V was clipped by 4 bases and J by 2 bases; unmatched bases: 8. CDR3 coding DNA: TGTGCCAGCAGTTCCGACAGGGCCCCCGCCTACGAGCAGTACTTC. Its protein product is CASSSDRAPAYEQYF.

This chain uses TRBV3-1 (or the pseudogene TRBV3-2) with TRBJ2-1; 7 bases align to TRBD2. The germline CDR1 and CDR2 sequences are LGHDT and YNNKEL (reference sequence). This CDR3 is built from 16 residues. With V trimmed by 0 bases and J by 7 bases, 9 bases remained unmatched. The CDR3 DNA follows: TGTGCCAGCAGCCAAGAATGGGGCGGGAGTGGGAATGAGCAGTTCTTC. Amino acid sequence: CASSQEWGGSGNEQFF.